This TCR beta chain originates from a study of T-cell memory formation after mild COVID-19. Looking at the study overall: The study found TCR clusters largely donor specific. Notes on the study in general: There were some responding clones in pre-infection memory, which suggested that cross-reactive memory had joined.

A single record per CDR3 protein comes from TCRdb applying MiXCR to the 5' RACE reads. The sample includes over 120,000 distinct CDR3 sequences, roughly 21% of them seen just once. V lost 0 bases to trimming and J lost 2 bases; unmatched junction nucleotides: 17. This CDR3 spans 20 amino acids. Germline V lookup: CDR1 LGHNA, CDR2 YNFKEQ. This clonotype was seen only a few times. The antigen is unknown. The chain is built from TRBV4-2 and TRBJ2-7; 9 nucleotides match TRBD2. The source is an adult woman who had mild COVID-19 (a few samples of this study predate the infection). Cell type and time point are not known. The sample taken for sequencing was PBMCs or a T cell subset sorted from them (not recorded which). In nucleotides, the CDR3 is TGTGCCAGCAGCCAAGAGCTGATAGCGGGAGTCGGAAGAGTCCCCTACGAGCAGTACTTC. Translated, it gives CASSQELIAGVGRVPYEQYF.